This T cell receptor (beta chain) was identified during a study of shared clonotypes between healthy human individuals. Study-level information: Per donor, CD8 memory used one plate, CD8 naive used two, CD4 memory used three and CD4 naive used three.

In germline, CDR1 is SGHAT, CDR2 FQNNGV. V was pared by 3 bases and J by 2 bases, with 13 bases of the junction left unmatched. This CDR3 is built from 17 residues. Generated by immunoSEQ multiplex PCR, the TCRdb table keeps only in-frame clones and is missing some. In the table there are about 800,000 clones, just over 95% of which are singletons. The naive CD8 population came from CD45RO-negative cells selected for CCR7, without terminally differentiated effector memory CD45RA+ cells. General study points: Rarefaction showed sorted-subset sequencing was incomplete despite large depth. Clonotypes shared by all four sorted-subset donors had higher generation probabilities than non-shared clonotypes.

Turning to this clone: The antigen is not known.

The rearrangement joins TRBV11-2 to TRBJ2-7; 7 bases align to TRBD1. The material sequenced was naive CD8+ T cells sorted from blood. The TCR sequence derives from a man aged 30-40 years in good health. Here the CDR3 DNA reads TGTGCCAGCAGCTTTTCCCGTCCGGGACAGTATCCCTACGAGCAGTACTTC. As protein: CASSFSRPGQYPYEQYF. The full variable domain, in which reference TRBV11-2 and TRBJ2-7 provide the parts outside the CDR3, is EAGVAQSPRYKIIEKRQSVAFWCNPISGHATLYWYQQILGQGPKLLIQFQNNGVVDDSQLPKDRFSAERLKGVDSTLKIQPAKLEDSAVYLCASSFSRPGQYPYEQYFGPGTRLTVT.